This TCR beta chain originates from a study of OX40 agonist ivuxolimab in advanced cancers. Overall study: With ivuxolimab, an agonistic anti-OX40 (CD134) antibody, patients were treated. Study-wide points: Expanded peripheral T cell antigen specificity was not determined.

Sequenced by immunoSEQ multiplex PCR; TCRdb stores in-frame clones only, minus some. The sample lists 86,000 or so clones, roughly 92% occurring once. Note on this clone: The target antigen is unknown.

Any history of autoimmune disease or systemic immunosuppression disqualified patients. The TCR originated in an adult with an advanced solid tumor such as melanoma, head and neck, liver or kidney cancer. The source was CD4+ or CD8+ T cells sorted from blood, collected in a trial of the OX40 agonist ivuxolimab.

CDR3 in amino acids: CASSAGAPEQYF. The CDR3 coding sequence is TGTGCCAGCAGCGCGGGTGCACCCGAGCAGTACTTC. V gene TRBV2 combines with J gene TRBJ2-7; TRBD2 might be the D (5 bases). The CDR3 is 12 residues long. With 6 bases removed from V and 6 bases from J, the gap between germline ends came to 12 bases. In germline, CDR1 is SNHLY, CDR2 FYNNEI.